A selection of T cell receptor beta chains follows, all from one sample in a study of beta chain features in type 1 diabetes. Using immunoSEQ multiplex PCR, the repertoire was profiled, and TCRdb retains in-frame clones only, with some absent. The sample lists about 160,000 clones, 7.5% to 10% occurring once. The sequencing sample was made of central memory CD4+ T cells from blood. The source is a man between 18 and 35 years old in good health. The CDR3 runs from the conserved cysteine through the conserved F or W. A D gene is named only where the DNA matches it firmly. Some rows have no size entry. The others give once, few or many, or a class for an expanded clone.

J: TRBJ2-2
D: TRBD1
size: NA
V: TRBV27
DNA: TGTGCCAGCAGTCGCGGGACAGGGAATTCGGGGGAGCTGTTTTTT
CDR3: CASSRGTGNSGELFF

J: TRBJ1-2
D: NA
size: NA
V: TRBV19
DNA: TGTGCCAGTAACCTGCCGGCAGGGAACTATGGCTACACCTTC
CDR3: CASNLPAGNYGYTF

J: TRBJ2-1
D: TRBD1
size: many
V: TRBV19
DNA: TGTGCCAGTGGGACAGGAACGAGCTCCTACAATGAGCAGTTCTTC
CDR3: CASGTGTSSYNEQFF

J: TRBJ1-1
D: NA
size: few
V: TRBV28
DNA: TGTGCCAGCAGCGAACCCTCCGGTTTCGTTGGCACTGAAGCTTTCTTT
CDR3: CASSEPSGFVGTEAFF

J: TRBJ2-5
D: TRBD2
size: few
V: TRBV7-2
DNA: TGTGCCAGCAGCCCCAACGGGAGGGCCTGGGAGACCCAGTACTTC
CDR3: CASSPNGRAWETQYF

J: TRBJ1-1
D: NA
size: few
V: TRBV7-7
DNA: TGTGCCAGCAGCTTATCAGGGAACACTGAAGCTTTCTTT
CDR3: CASSLSGNTEAFF

J: TRBJ1-4
D: TRBD1
size: NA
V: TRBV4-2
DNA: TGTGCCAGCAGCCAGTCACCGGGACAGGGCGTGGAAAAACTGTTTTTT
CDR3: CASSQSPGQGVEKLFF

J: TRBJ1-2
D: TRBD1
size: NA
V: TRBV27
DNA: TGTGCCAGCAGTTCACAGGGGGCCTATGGCTACACCTTC
CDR3: CASSSQGAYGYTF

J: TRBJ1-2
D: TRBD1
size: NA
V: TRBV27
DNA: TGTGCCAGCAGCTTAAAGTCCGGGGACAGGGGCTATGGCTACACCTTC
CDR3: CASSLKSGDRGYGYTF

J: TRBJ2-5
D: TRBD1
size: few
V: TRBV30
DNA: TGTGCCTGGAGTGAACGGGGCAGGGGGCTAGAGACCCAGTACTTC
CDR3: CAWSERGRGLETQYF

J: TRBJ1-2
D: NA
size: few
V: TRBV30
DNA: TGTGCCTGGAGCCCGGGTCCCGCCGGGGTCTACTATGGCTACACCTTC
CDR3: CAWSPGPAGVYYGYTF

J: TRBJ1-5
D: NA
size: few
V: TRBV10-3
DNA: TGTGCCATCAGTGACCAGGGATGGTCCCAGCCCCAGCATTTT
CDR3: CAISDQGWSQPQHF

J: TRBJ2-1
D: NA
size: NA
V: TRBV19
DNA: TGTGCCAGTAGTATAGGGAATGTACAGAATGAGCAGTTCTTC
CDR3: CASSIGNVQNEQFF

J: TRBJ2-7
D: TRBD1
size: few
V: TRBV7-2
DNA: TGTGCCAGCAGCCCGAGGACAGGGTACTACGAGCAGTACTTC
CDR3: CASSPRTGYYEQYF

J: TRBJ2-7
D: NA
size: few
V: TRBV7-2
DNA: TGTGCCAGCACCGAACCTACAGGGAGCTCCTACGAGCAGTACTTC
CDR3: CASTEPTGSSYEQYF

J: TRBJ2-7
D: NA
size: many
V: TRBV29-1
DNA: TGCAGCGTCCGACAGGTGAGCTCCTACGAGCAGTACTTC
CDR3: CSVRQVSSYEQYF

J: TRBJ2-2
D: NA
size: NA
V: TRBV4-3
DNA: TGCGCCAGCAGCCAAGATCCCAGGGACGGGGAGCTGTTTTTT
CDR3: CASSQDPRDGELFF

J: TRBJ2-2
D: NA
size: few
V: TRBV4-3
DNA: TGCGCCAGCAGCCAAGAGACTCGCCCGAACACCGGGGAGCTGTTTTTT
CDR3: CASSQETRPNTGELFF

J: TRBJ1-4
D: NA
size: many
V: TRBV28
DNA: TGTGCCAGCAGCCGTCGGGGGGCCACTAATGAAAAACTGTTTTTT
CDR3: CASSRRGATNEKLFF

J: TRBJ2-7
D: NA
size: few
V: TRBV20-1
DNA: TGCAGTGCCGAAACTACGGGGGAGCAGTACTTC
CDR3: CSAETTGEQYF

J: TRBJ1-2
D: TRBD1
size: NA
V: TRBV11-2
DNA: TGTGCCAGCAGCTTAGGTGGACAGGGTGGCTACACCTTC
CDR3: CASSLGGQGGYTF

J: TRBJ1-5
D: NA
size: few
V: TRBV29-1
DNA: TGCAGCGTGGGGACCGGACAGAGCAATCAGCCCCAGCATTTT
CDR3: CSVGTGQSNQPQHF

J: TRBJ2-7
D: TRBD1
size: few
V: TRBV5-1
DNA: TGCGCCAGCAGCTTGGGGGACAGAGTTTACGAGCAGTACTTC
CDR3: CASSLGDRVYEQYF

J: TRBJ2-3
D: NA
size: few
V: TRBV4-3
DNA: TGCGCCAGCAGCCAAGACCACTTACGGGACTCAAACACAGATACGCAGTATTTT
CDR3: CASSQDHLRDSNTDTQYF

J: TRBJ1-5
D: NA
size: NA
V: TRBV27
DNA: TGTGCCAGCAGTCCACACCGCATCCGGGACACTGACTGGAATCAGCCCCAGCATTTT
CDR3: CASSPHRIRDTDWNQPQHF

J: TRBJ1-1
D: TRBD1
size: NA
V: TRBV5-1
DNA: TGCGCCAGCAGCTTGGTACAGGGGCTGGAGGCTTTCTTT
CDR3: CASSLVQGLEAFF

J: TRBJ2-6
D: NA
size: few
V: TRBV9
DNA: TGTGCCAGCAGCGTAGCCCGTCCGGGAAGGGGGGCCAACGTCCTGACTTTC
CDR3: CASSVARPGRGANVLTF

J: TRBJ2-7
D: NA
size: few
V: TRBV18
DNA: TGTGCCAGCTCACTAACCGAGATGGCGGGTGGCTACGAGCAGTACTTC
CDR3: CASSLTEMAGGYEQYF

J: TRBJ2-1
D: TRBD2
size: few
V: TRBV4-3
DNA: TGCGCCAGCAGCCATGACACTAGCGGGAGCTCCTACAATGAGCAGTTCTTC
CDR3: CASSHDTSGSSYNEQFF

J: TRBJ2-7
D: NA
size: NA
V: TRBV28
DNA: TGTGCCAGCAGTCTACCCCCCCAGGACAGGCGATATACGGGGGTAGAGCAGTACTTC
CDR3: CASSLPPQDRRYTGVEQYF

J: TRBJ1-2
D: TRBD1
size: once
V: TRBV7-2
DNA: TGTGCCAGCAGCCAACAACAGGGGAACTATGGCTACACCTTC
CDR3: CASSQQQGNYGYTF

J: TRBJ1-6
D: NA
size: few
V: TRBV28
DNA: TGTGCCAGCAGTTTTCGGGGTTCACCCCTCCACTTT
CDR3: CASSFRGSPLHF

J: TRBJ2-7
D: NA
size: NA
V: TRBV29-1
DNA: TGCAGCGTTGTACCTTCACGGAGCTACGAGCAGTACTTC
CDR3: CSVVPSRSYEQYF

J: TRBJ2-7
D: NA
size: NA
V: TRBV5-4
DNA: TGTGCCAGCAGCAGGGACACCAGCTCCTACGAGCAGTACTTC
CDR3: CASSRDTSSYEQYF

J: TRBJ2-7
D: NA
size: NA
V: TRBV2
DNA: TGTGCCAGCAAAGCCTATGGTAGACAGGTTCCCCACGAGCAGTACTTC
CDR3: CASKAYGRQVPHEQYF

J: TRBJ2-7
D: NA
size: NA
V: TRBV19
DNA: TGTGCCAGTAGTACCCTTCGTGGGGGGAACTACGAGCAGTACTTC
CDR3: CASSTLRGGNYEQYF

J: TRBJ2-2
D: TRBD2
size: NA
V: TRBV7-3
DNA: TGTGCCAGCAGCCACGGGGGGTCGAACACCGGGGAGCTGTTTTTT
CDR3: CASSHGGSNTGELFF

J: TRBJ1-5
D: NA
size: NA
V: TRBV7-2
DNA: TGTGCCAGCAGCTTAGATGGGGGGATGTATTATCAGCCCCAGCATTTT
CDR3: CASSLDGGMYYQPQHF

J: TRBJ2-2
D: TRBD1
size: NA
V: TRBV2
DNA: TGTGCCAGAACCGGGACAGGACGCACCGGGGAGCTGTTTTTT
CDR3: CARTGTGRTGELFF

J: TRBJ2-7
D: TRBD2
size: NA
V: TRBV7-9
DNA: TGTGCCAGCAGCCCCGGGAGGGTCGAGCAGTACTTC
CDR3: CASSPGRVEQYF

J: TRBJ1-6
D: NA
size: NA
V: TRBV30
DNA: TGTGCCTGGAGTGAAAGCCAGGGCGATTCACCCCTCCACTTT
CDR3: CAWSESQGDSPLHF

J: TRBJ2-3
D: TRBD2
size: NA
V: TRBV7-2
DNA: TGTGCCAGCAGCTCCCCCCACGGGGGGGCGCAGTATTTT
CDR3: CASSSPHGGAQYF

J: TRBJ2-3
D: TRBD2
size: few
V: TRBV4-2
DNA: TGTGCCAGCAGCAAAGCGGGGGGGATAACAGATACGCAGTATTTT
CDR3: CASSKAGGITDTQYF

J: TRBJ1-1
D: TRBD1
size: few
V: TRBV23-1
DNA: TGCGCCAGCAGTCAATCAAGGGGGCAGGGCACTGAAGCTTTCTTT
CDR3: CASSQSRGQGTEAFF

J: TRBJ1-2
D: NA
size: NA
V: TRBV29-1
DNA: TGCAGCGTTGGAGGGCAGGACTATGGCTACACCTTC
CDR3: CSVGGQDYGYTF

J: TRBJ2-1
D: TRBD2
size: NA
V: TRBV29-1
DNA: TGCAGCGTTGCAGGTCTAGCGGGGGTTGCCTACAATGAGCAGTTCTTC
CDR3: CSVAGLAGVAYNEQFF

J: TRBJ2-1
D: NA
size: many
V: TRBV5-1
DNA: TGCGCCAGCAGCTTGGATGGGAGGATATTAAATGAGCAGTTCTTC
CDR3: CASSLDGRILNEQFF

J: TRBJ2-3
D: NA
size: few
V: TRBV7-2
DNA: TGTGCCAGCAGCTTAGTTGCAGGGAGCACAGATACGCAGTATTTT
CDR3: CASSLVAGSTDTQYF

J: TRBJ2-3
D: NA
size: NA
V: TRBV7-9
DNA: TGTGCCAGCAGCTTTGCGGGGGATACGCAGTATTTT
CDR3: CASSFAGDTQYF

J: TRBJ2-5
D: NA
size: few
V: TRBV10-3
DNA: TGTGCCATCAGGGGACACCGCCAAGAGACCCAGTACTTC
CDR3: CAIRGHRQETQYF

J: TRBJ1-1
D: TRBD1
size: few
V: TRBV28
DNA: TGTGCCAGCAGTTCTGGACAGGGGAACACTGAAGCTTTCTTT
CDR3: CASSSGQGNTEAFF